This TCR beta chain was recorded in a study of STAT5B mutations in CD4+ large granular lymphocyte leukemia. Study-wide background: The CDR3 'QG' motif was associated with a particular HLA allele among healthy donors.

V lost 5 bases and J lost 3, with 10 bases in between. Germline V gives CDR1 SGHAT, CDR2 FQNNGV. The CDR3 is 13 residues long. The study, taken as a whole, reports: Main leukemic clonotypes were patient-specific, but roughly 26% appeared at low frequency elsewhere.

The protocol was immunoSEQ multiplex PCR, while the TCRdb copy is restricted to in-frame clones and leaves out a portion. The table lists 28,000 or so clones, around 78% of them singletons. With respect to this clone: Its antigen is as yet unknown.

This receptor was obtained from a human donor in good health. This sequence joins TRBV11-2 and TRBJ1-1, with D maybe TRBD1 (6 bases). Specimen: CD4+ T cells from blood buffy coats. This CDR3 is CASSPGVDTEAFF. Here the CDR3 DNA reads TGTGCCAGCAGCCCAGGGGTGGACACTGAAGCTTTCTTT.